The 10 T cell receptor beta chains below all came from one sample that was sequenced in a study of shared clonotypes between healthy human individuals. The repertoire was sequenced with immunoSEQ multiplex PCR; TCRdb's copy has only in-frame clones and lacks some. The table lists approximately 640,000 clones, less than 95% of them singletons. Sequenced input: memory CD8+ T cells from PBMCs. Subset meaning: CD45RO+ cells pooled with CCR7-negative TemRA cells. These receptors all come from a man aged 18-30 years in good health. Some clones in this sample may be carry-over from other donors' samples.

This chain links TRBV5-6 with TRBJ1-4; no clear D. CDR1 is SGHDT and CDR2 is YYEEEE in the germline V gene. The CDR3 is 15 amino acids. The V end lost 4 bases, the J end lost 0 bases, and 10 bases lay between the germline ends. The CDR3 DNA follows: TGTGCCAGCAGCGGCTGGTTAGCAACTAATGAAAAACTGTTTTTT. This encodes CASSGWLATNEKLFF.

The V gene is TRBV21-1, the J gene TRBJ2-5; the table's D call, TRBD1, was not checked against the DNA. TRBV21-1 is a pseudogene segment. CDR3 size: 15 residues. In DNA form, the CDR3 reads TGTGCCAGCAGCCCCCATCGCGGGCAGGGGGAGACCCAGTACTTC. Translation gives CASSPHRGQGETQYF.

The chain is built from TRBV9 and TRBJ1-1; the D is unclear. V shed 0 bases and J shed 1 base, with 10 bases lying between them. CDR3 length equals 15 residues. The germline gives CDR1 SGDLS, CDR2 YYNGEE. CDR3 nucleotides: TGTGCCAGCAGCGTAGCTACTGGAGGGAACACTGAAGCTTTCTTT. Translated, it gives CASSVATGGNTEAFF.

The gene calls are TRBV7-9 and TRBJ2-3; D is ambiguous. The CDR3 has 15 amino acids. Trimming stripped 0 bases from V and 5 bases from J, with 12 bases between. Germline CDR1 reads SEHNR; CDR2 reads FQNEAQ (reference sequence). The DNA for the CDR3 is TGTGCCAGCAGCTTAGCGGAGATTCGCCTAGATACGCAGTATTTT. This gives the protein CASSLAEIRLDTQYF.

This clone has more than one count but fewer than ten. V and J are TRBV27 and TRBJ2-1; D is unclear. This CDR3 contains 10 residues. Germline V gives CDR1 MNHEY, CDR2 SMNVEV (reference sequence). The germline V and J ends were trimmed by 5 bases and 7 bases, with 3 bases remaining between them. The CDR3: CASSGNEQFF. For the CDR3, the DNA is TGTGCCAGCAGTGGGAATGAGCAGTTCTTC.

The chain has TRBV7-9 and TRBJ1-4, with 9 bases lining up with TRBD1. CDR3 length equals 18 residues. Germline trimming cut 6 bases from V and 0 bases from J; bases unmatched to any gene: 11. The germline CDR1 and CDR2 sequences are SEHNR and FQNEAQ (reference sequence). Here the CDR3 DNA reads TGTGCCAGCAGTCCTAACAGGGGGCGAATTGCAACTAATGAAAAACTGTTTTTT. It translates to CASSPNRGRIATNEKLFF. The variable domain in full, completed from reference TRBV7-9 and TRBJ1-4, reads DTGVSQNPRHKITKRGQNVTFRCDPISEHNRLYWYRQTLGQGPEFLTYFQNEAQLEKSRLLSDRFSAERPKGSFSTLEIQRTEQGDSAMYLCASSPNRGRIATNEKLFFGSGTQLSVL.

V and J are TRBV4-3 and TRBJ2-7, with 7 nucleotides matching TRBD2. This CDR3 region has 14 residues. CDR1 and CDR2 from the germline V gene are LGHNA and YSLEER. Trimming took 3 bases from V and 4 from J; bases not matched to a gene: 6. DNA of the CDR3: TGCGCCAGCAGCCAGAACCTGGGGGGGTACGAGCAGTACTTC. This sequence encodes CASSQNLGGYEQYF.

The chain is built from TRBV6-4 and TRBJ2-1, with TRBD2 matching 11 bases. With 6 bases clipped from V and 2 bases from J, the junction kept 3 bases outside the gene matches. Germline CDR1 is MRHNA and CDR2 is SNTAGT. This CDR3 is 15 amino acids long. CDR3: CASSLTSGTYNEQFF. The CDR3 DNA reads as TGTGCCAGCAGCTTGACTAGCGGGACCTACAATGAGCAGTTCTTC.

This chain connects TRBV7-9 to TRBJ2-3, with D tentatively TRBD2 (5 bases). Trimming took off 10 bases at V and 1 base at J, with 12 bases between the two ends. This CDR3 is 13 amino acids long. Germline lookup yields CDR1 SEHNR and CDR2 FQNEAQ (reference sequence). CDR3 nucleotide sequence: TGTGCCACCGAGGGCGCGGGCACAGATACGCAGTATTTT. It translates to CATEGAGTDTQYF.

There are a few counts of this clone. The gene calls are TRBV7-2 and TRBJ2-2; the D gene could be TRBD1 or TRBD2 (6 bases each). V was cut by 1 base and J by 6 bases, with 18 bases left in between. Germline V gene data show CDR1 as SGHTA and CDR2 as FQGNSA. The CDR3 extends over 17 amino acids. Here the CDR3 DNA reads TGTGCCAGCAGCTTAGTGGGCAATTTGAGGGGGGCCGGGGAGCTGTTTTTT. It yields the protein CASSLVGNLRGAGELFF.